What follows are 18 T cell receptor beta chains derived from one specimen sequenced in a study of T cells in Graves' hyperthyroidism and ophthalmopathy. What was amplified from RNA transcripts were TCR beta CDR3 regions. The HTBI primer set served for first-round RT-PCR of the TCR CDR3. In TCRdb, the multiplex PCR reads were re-called with MiXCR into one record per CDR3 protein. Among 350,000 to 450,000 distinct CDR3 sequences listed, about 14% were seen once. Source material: blood. The origin of the receptors is a man aged 50 or older with Graves' ophthalmopathy.

This clonotype was detected ten times or more. The genes are TRBV14 and TRBJ2-2; D gene unclear. Germline-derived CDR1 and CDR2 are SGHDN and FVKESK. V lost 0 bases to trimming and J lost 0 bases, with 8 bases between them. The CDR3 totals 16 residues. The CDR3 here is CASSQEEFPNTGELFF. The DNA of the CDR3 is TGTGCCAGCAGCCAAGAAGAGTTTCCGAACACCGGGGAGCTGTTTTTT. The entire variable domain, with the rest obtained from reference TRBV14 and TRBJ2-2, is as follows: EAGVTQFPSHSVIEKGQTVTLRCDPISGHDNLYWYRRVMGKEIKFLLHFVKESKQDESGMPNNRFLAERTGGTYSTLKVQPAELEDSGVYFCASSQEEFPNTGELFFGEGSRLTVL.

This clonotype was found many times. The chain recombines TRBV27 with TRBJ2-1; weak D call: TRBD2 (6 bases). The germline CDR1 and CDR2 sequences are MNHEY and SMNVEV (reference sequence). The V end was cut by 7 bases, the J end by 5 bases, with 30 bases between. The CDR3 covers 19 residues. The CDR3 here is CASMEGPTWAFEGNNEQFF. The DNA for the CDR3 is TGTGCCAGCATGGAGGGGCCGACCTGGGCCTTCGAGGGGAACAATGAGCAGTTCTTC.

This clonotype appeared many times. The CDR3 coding sequence is TGCAGTGCTAGAGATGGGACAGCCGGAGGGAAAAACATTCAGTACTTC. This sequence encodes CSARDGTAGGKNIQYF. V is TRBV20-1 and J is TRBJ2-4; D is perhaps TRBD1 (7 bases). The CDR3 covers 16 residues. V gave up 0 bases and J gave up 4 bases, with 16 bases separating them. Germline lookup yields CDR1 DFQATT and CDR2 SNEGSKA (reference sequence).

Ten or more counts support this clonotype. The chain recombines TRBV9 with TRBJ2-1; 10 positions match TRBD2. Germline CDR1 reads SGDLS; CDR2 reads YYNGEE. The length of the CDR3 is 15 residues. V shed 4 bases and J 7 bases; nucleotides not matched to a gene: 8. CDR3 protein: CASSTSGIVSNEQFF. The CDR3 bases are TGTGCCAGCAGCACTAGCGGGATTGTATCGAATGAGCAGTTCTTC.

This clonotype came up many times. The DNA for the CDR3 is TGTGCCAGCCTGGGGGGGGATGGAAACACTGAAGCTTTCTTT. It specifies CASLGGDGNTEAFF. V and J are TRBV2 and TRBJ1-1; a weak D match, TRBD1 (5 bases). V was cut by 8 bases and J by 2 bases, with 15 bases left in between. This CDR3 is 14 amino acids long. CDR1 SNHLY and CDR2 FYNNEI come from the germline V gene.

This clonotype was seen at least ten times. CDR3 nucleotides: TGTGCCATCAGATCTGGGACAGGCGAAGCCTACGAGCAGTACTTC. This gives the protein CAIRSGTGEAYEQYF. This sequence joins TRBV10-3 and TRBJ2-7, with 8 bases identical to TRBD1. The CDR3 contains 15 residues. J lost 2 bases, V lost 6 bases, and 9 bases had no gene match. The germline CDR1 and CDR2 sequences are ENHRY and SYGVKD.

Ten or more counts support this clonotype. This sequence joins TRBV28 and TRBJ1-2; maybe TRBD1 (5 bases). The germline gives CDR1 MDHEN, CDR2 SYDVKM. The length of the CDR3 is 17 residues. V gave up 4 bases and J gave up 6 bases, with 24 bases separating them. Here the CDR3 DNA reads TGTGCCAGCAGTTCCCCTACGGGCACGGGACGGGGAGATGGCTACACCTTC. Its protein product is CASSSPTGTGRGDGYTF.

The V gene is TRBV20-1, the J gene TRBJ1-4; 11 bases agree with TRBD1. Trimming at V came to 6 bases and at J to 5 bases, leaving 8 bases not matched to a gene. CDR3 length equals 15 residues. The germline V gene encodes CDR1 DFQATT and CDR2 SNEGSKA (reference sequence). The CDR3 protein is CSATGTGGENEKLFF. In DNA form, the CDR3 reads TGCAGTGCCACCGGGACAGGGGGGGAAAATGAAAAACTGTTTTTT.

This sequence joins TRBV10-2 and TRBJ2-3; D is uncertain. This CDR3 spans 15 amino acids. In germline, CDR1 is WSHSY, CDR2 SAAADI. Deletions cut 1 base from V and 3 bases from J, with 11 bases between. CDR3 in DNA: TGCGCCAGCAGTGAGTTGGGTATAGCTACAGATACGCAGTATTTT. This translates into CASSELGIATDTQYF.

This clonotype showed up many times. The rearrangement joins TRBV28 to TRBJ1-4, with D perhaps TRBD1 (5 bases). Germline V gives CDR1 MDHEN, CDR2 SYDVKM. The CDR3 has 14 residues. V was clipped by 3 bases and J by 8 bases, with 13 bases between them. Written as DNA, the CDR3 is TGTGCCAGCAGTTTTGTTAGGGGCCGGGAAAAACTGTTTTTT. This sequence encodes CASSFVRGREKLFF.

This sequence joins TRBV25-1 and TRBJ2-5, with no clear D. Germline CDR1 MGHDK, CDR2 SYGVNS. The CDR3 sequence is 16 residues long. The V and J ends lost 3 bases and 1 base respectively, with 15 bases between them. CDR3 residues: CASSDPRPWAQETQYF. The CDR3, as DNA: TGTGCCAGCAGTGATCCCAGGCCGTGGGCCCAAGAGACCCAGTACTTC.

This clonotype was recorded many times. The CDR3 coding sequence is TGCAGTGCTCCCGGCGCGTTAGCGGGAGGTGATGAGCAGTTCTTC. This translates into CSAPGALAGGDEQFF. The chain uses TRBV20-1 and TRBJ2-1, with 10 bases identical to TRBD2. This CDR3 comprises 15 residues. The ends lost 5 bases at V and 8 bases at J; junction bases unmatched: 12. Germline CDR1 reads DFQATT; CDR2 reads SNEGSKA (reference sequence).

This clonotype was seen at least ten times. This rearrangement joins TRBV12-3 or TRBV12-4 to TRBJ2-1; D assignment may be TRBD1 or TRBD2 (5 bases each). The V end lost 7 bases, the J end lost 5 bases, and 12 bases lay between the germline ends. CDR3 length: 13 residues. Written as DNA, the CDR3 is TGTGCCAGCACCGGGGCCATGGACAATGAGCAGTTCTTC. Its protein product is CASTGAMDNEQFF.

The DNA of the CDR3 is TGTGCCAGCAGCTTTGTGGGGCTAGCGGGAGCCTACAATGAGCAGTTCTTC. Translation gives CASSFVGLAGAYNEQFF. This chain connects TRBV7-9 to TRBJ2-1, with TRBD2 identical over 10 bases. The CDR3 spans 17 residues. Germline loops: CDR1 SEHNR, CDR2 FQNEAQ (reference sequence). After removal of 3 bases from V and 2 bases from J, the junction contained 7 bases not matched to a gene.

The chain combines TRBV27 with TRBJ2-3, with 10 nucleotides matching TRBD2. V trimming: 6 bases; J trimming: 0 bases; junction bases outside the gene matches: 9. The germline V gene encodes CDR1 MNHEY and CDR2 SMNVEV (reference sequence). There are 17 residues in the CDR3. This CDR3 is CASSDWTSGSSTDTQYF. The CDR3 region has the DNA TGTGCCAGCAGCGATTGGACTAGCGGTTCTAGCACAGATACGCAGTATTTT.

V usage is TRBV5-1 and J usage is TRBJ2-3; 8 bases agree with TRBD2. Losses at the gene ends were 2 bases for V and 6 bases for J; bases not matched to a gene: 8. CDR3 length: 15 amino acids. From germline, CDR1 is SGHRS and CDR2 YFSETQ. The CDR3, as DNA: TGCGCCAGCAGCTTTACCGGGACTAGAAGGGATACGCAGTATTTT. It yields the protein CASSFTGTRRDTQYF. The full variable domain, with the rest looked up from reference TRBV5-1 and TRBJ2-3, is KAGVTQTPRYLIKTRGQQVTLSCSPISGHRSVSWYQQTPGQGLQFLFEYFSETQRNKGNFPGRFSGRQFSNSRSEMNVSTLELGDSALYLCASSFTGTRRDTQYFGPGTRLTVL.

Many counts were recorded for this clonotype. J is TRBJ2-1 and V is TRBV27; 7 nucleotides align to TRBD1. Per germline, CDR1 MNHEY and CDR2 SMNVEV (reference sequence). Germline trimming cut 6 bases from V and 0 bases from J; bases unmatched to any gene: 14. The CDR3 extends over 18 amino acids. The CDR3 protein is CASRGERGTDLSYNEQFF. The CDR3 nucleotides are TGTGCCAGCAGGGGGGAAAGAGGGACAGATCTCTCCTACAATGAGCAGTTCTTC.

This clonotype was recorded a few times. The rearrangement uses TRBV20-1 and TRBJ2-5; 7 nucleotides agree with TRBD1. The CDR3 is 13 amino acids. The germline V gene encodes CDR1 DFQATT and CDR2 SNEGSKA (reference sequence). Here the CDR3 reads CRTTGPVGETQYF. The DNA of the CDR3 is TGCAGAACGACAGGGCCAGTGGGGGAGACCCAGTACTTC.